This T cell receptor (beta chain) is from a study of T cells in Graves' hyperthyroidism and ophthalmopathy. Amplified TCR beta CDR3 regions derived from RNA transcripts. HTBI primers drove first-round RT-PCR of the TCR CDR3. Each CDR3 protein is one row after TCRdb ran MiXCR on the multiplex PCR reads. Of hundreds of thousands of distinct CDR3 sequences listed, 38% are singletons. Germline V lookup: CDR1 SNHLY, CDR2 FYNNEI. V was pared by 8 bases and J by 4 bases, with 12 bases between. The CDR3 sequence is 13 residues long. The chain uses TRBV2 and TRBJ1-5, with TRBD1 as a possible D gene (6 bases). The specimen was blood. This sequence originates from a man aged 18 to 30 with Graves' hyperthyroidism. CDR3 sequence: CASGGGANQPQHF. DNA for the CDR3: TGTGCCAGCGGGGGGGGGGCTAATCAGCCCCAGCATTTT. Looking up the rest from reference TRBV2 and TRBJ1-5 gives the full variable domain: EPEVTQTPSHQVTQMGQEVILRCVPISNHLYFYWYRQILGQKVEFLVSFYNNEISEKSEIFDDQFSVERPDGSNFTLKIRSTKLEDSAMYFCASGGGANQPQHFGDGTRLSIL.